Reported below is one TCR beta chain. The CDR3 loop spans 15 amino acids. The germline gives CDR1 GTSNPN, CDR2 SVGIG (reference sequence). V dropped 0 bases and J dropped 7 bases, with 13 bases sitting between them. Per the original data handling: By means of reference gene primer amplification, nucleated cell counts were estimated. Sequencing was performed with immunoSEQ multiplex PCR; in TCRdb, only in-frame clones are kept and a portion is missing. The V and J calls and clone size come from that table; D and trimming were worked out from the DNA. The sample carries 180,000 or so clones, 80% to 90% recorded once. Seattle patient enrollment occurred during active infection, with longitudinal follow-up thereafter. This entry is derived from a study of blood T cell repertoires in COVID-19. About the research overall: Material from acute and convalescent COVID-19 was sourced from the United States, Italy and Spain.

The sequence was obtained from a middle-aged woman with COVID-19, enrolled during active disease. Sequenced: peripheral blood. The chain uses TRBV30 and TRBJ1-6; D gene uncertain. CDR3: CAWSVSPGLNSPLHF. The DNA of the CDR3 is TGTGCCTGGAGTGTAAGTCCAGGCCTAAATTCACCCCTCCACTTT.